The text below deals with one T cell receptor (beta chain). The CDR3 is 17 residues long. The data originate from a study of blood T cell repertoires in COVID-19. Study as a whole: T cells, B-cell-depleted T cells, or PBMCs provided the cDNA or gDNA that served as material.

Measured with immunoSEQ multiplex PCR; TCRdb has only the in-frame clones, and not every one. The sample records about 190,000 clones, around 85% being singletons. The sequenced sample consisted of peripheral blood. The clonotype comes from a man aged 50-59 years who had recovered from COVID-19. The V and J genes are TRBV21-1 and TRBJ2-7; the table gives TRBD2 as D, unverified against the DNA. TRBV21-1 is noted as a pseudogene. CDR3 in DNA: TGTGCCAGCAGCAAAGATGTACCTAGCGGAACCTCCTACGAGCAGTACTTC. This translates into CASSKDVPSGTSYEQYF.